These T cell receptor beta chains were read from a single sample in a study. TCRdb ran MiXCR on the RT-PCR reads and lists one entry per CDR3 protein. The table lists around 700,000 distinct CDR3 sequences, 11% to 15% of them singletons. The sample comprised memory CD4+ T cells from blood. These receptors all come from a female donor in good health, serving as a healthy control. The CDR3 runs from the conserved cysteine through the conserved F or W.

v_call cdr3_aa
TRBV10-3 CATRNGGTEAFF
TRBV6-5 CASIETGTYEQYF
TRBV20-1 CSATYGQGFNEQYF
TRBV20-1 CSARSASSNTEAFF
TRBV7-6 CASSLSTGLSNQPQHF
TRBV28 CASSLLQSDAGANVLTF
TRBV6-1 CASSEAREKLFF
TRBV4-2 CASSQTTGLAGGPRRETQYF
TRBV15 CATSTASGSQETQYF
TRBV5-1 CASSPPGEQYF
TRBV5-1 CASVKLAGIDNEQFF
TRBV5-6 CASSFGTGGFMNTEAFF
TRBV3-1 CASGADTEAFF
TRBV6-5 CASSYSSAATDTQYF
TRBV10-3 CAISENGYSNQPQHF
TRBV7-3 CASSLKTHAGHTGELFF
TRBV9 CASSVRQANTGELFF
TRBV7-7 CASSSGQGDVETQYF
TRBV20-1 CSSSNNAGGSTDTQYF
TRBV12-3/TRBV12-4 CASSPRTGGYEQYF
TRBV5-1 CASSLASRAGVDEQYF
TRBV20-1 CSAKRGTEAFF
TRBV20-1 CSARHGTSQIAFF
TRBV7-9 CASSPEQGYTEAFF
TRBV9 CASSAGTGTTYNEQFF
TRBV20-1 CSARATRDRIMNTEAFF
TRBV4-2 CASSQDGGSAYGYTF
TRBV20-1 CSASGGQQRVIIF
TRBV24-1 CATSERRTSGGADTQYF
TRBV29-1 CSVDTFLEAFF
TRBV30 CAWSVGQGDTGELFF
TRBV4-2 CASSPGGGEGGEKLFF
TRBV27 CASSLWSSGSDTQYF
TRBV5-1 CASRRQGNEQFF
TRBV28 CASSFVGSSYEQYF
TRBV29-1 CSVARRRNTEAFF
TRBV6-5 CASSYQGLVGTDTQYF
TRBV7-6 CASSFAGLSGYTF
TRBV20-1 CSLQGSGQPQHF
TRBV4-3 CASSQESPWTGTGELFF
TRBV4-1 CASSQTSGIRETQYF
TRBV5-5 CASSLGFRGGGDTEAFF
TRBV11-2 CASSPGGWGTDTQYF
TRBV27 CASTSGTGAPFRGYTF